This TCR beta chain was captured in a study of blood T cell repertoires in COVID-19. Profiled with immunoSEQ multiplex PCR; TCRdb holds only in-frame clones, not every one. The repertoire holds over 150,000 clones, with approximately 77% as singletons. This CDR3 is built from 17 residues. V lost 0 bases to trimming and J lost 1 base; unmatched junction nucleotides: 8. Germline CDR1 and CDR2: SGHRS and YFSETQ. The sequenced sample consisted of peripheral blood. V and J are TRBV5-1 and TRBJ2-7; 9 bases line up with TRBD1. The source of this sequence is a woman older than 75 with active or convalescent COVID-19. CDR3 residues: CASSLAVTGQGSYEQYF. CDR3 nucleotide sequence: TGCGCCAGCAGCTTGGCAGTGACGGGACAGGGATCCTACGAGCAGTACTTC.